The present TCR beta chain was sequenced within a study of CXCR3-negative and CXCR3-positive naive CD8 T cells. Study outcomes and limitations: A higher hydrophobicity marked the TRB CDR3s of CXCR3-positive naive cells versus CXCR3-negative naive cells. Comparison of naive CXCR3-negative and CXCR3-positive cells revealed similar TRBV-TRBJ usage, while memory cells differed.

The germline CDR1 and CDR2 sequences are SEHNR and FQNEAQ (reference sequence). CDR3 length equals 16 residues. As for this clonotype: What it binds is not known.

UMI labels and 5' RACE were used to prepare the TRB cDNA libraries. For each CDR3 protein, TCRdb gives one entry from its re-call of the 5' RACE reads, without DNA. The table lists 45,000 to 75,000 distinct CDR3 sequences. The sequencing sample was made of naive CXCR3- CD8+ T cells from blood. Subset of the sample: CD45RO-CCR7+CD27+CD95- naive CD8+ T cells lacking CXCR3 (TNR3-). V usage is TRBV7-9 and J usage is TRBJ1-1; TCRdb's D call, TRBD1, is unchecked because there is no DNA. This TCR came from a human donor in good health. Some clones in this sample may be carry-over from other donors' samples. CDR3 residues: CASSPSTGLTGTEAFF.